A selection of T cell receptor beta chains follows, all from one sample in a study of cytomegalovirus exposure and HLA in healthy donors. Only in-frame clones appear in the TCRdb table, and some are missing; sequencing was by immunoSEQ multiplex PCR. The sample carries approximately 150,000 clones, approximately 82% recorded once. The sequenced sample consisted of PBMCs. The source of these receptors is a man between 18 and 29 years old in good health and CMV-seropositive. CDR3s include the opening cysteine and the closing phenylalanine or tryptophan. The D gene is left open where the match is weak. A clone size is listed for some rows: how often the clone was seen (once, few, many), or a class if it is expanded.

>few|TRBD1|15|TRBJ2-7|TRBV19
TGTGCCAGTAGTTCCGGGACAGGGTTTTCCTACGAGCAGTACTTC
CASSSGTGFSYEQYF
>NA|TRBD1|17|TRBJ1-1|TRBV19
TGTGCCAGTAGTACTCTGTATACAGGGGTAAGTTACACTGAAGCTTTCTTT
CASSTLYTGVSYTEAFF
>once|TRBD2|14|TRBJ2-7|TRBV28
TGTGCCAGCCAGGCTTGGACTAGCGGGATCGAGCAGTACTTC
CASQAWTSGIEQYF
>NA|NA|15|TRBJ1-5|TRBV19
TGTGCCAGTAGTATAGGGCGCCGGGGCAATCAGCCCCAGCATTTT
CASSIGRRGNQPQHF
>few|NA|15|TRBJ1-2|TRBV5-1
TGCGCCAGCAGCTTAGACAGTGTTAGTTCCTATGGCTACACCTTC
CASSLDSVSSYGYTF
>NA|TRBD2|14|TRBJ2-7|TRBV5-4
TGTGCCAGCAGCCTAACGGGACTAGACTACGAGCAGTACTTC
CASSLTGLDYEQYF
>NA|TRBD2|16|TRBJ2-3|TRBV27
TGTGCCAGCAGTTTTAGCGGGAGAAGGGGCACAGATACGCAGTATTTT
CASSFSGRRGTDTQYF
>NA|NA|14|TRBJ2-3|TRBV5-1
TGCGCCAGCAGCTTGGTGGCAACCACAGATACGCAGTATTTT
CASSLVATTDTQYF
>NA|TRBD2|17|TRBJ2-3|TRBV6-1
TGTGCCAGCAGTGAAGCGATCGGGGGGGGGAGCACAGATACGCAGTATTTT
CASSEAIGGGSTDTQYF
>NA|NA|15|TRBJ2-2|TRBV4-1
TGCGCCAGCAGCCAAGGCCCCTCTAGTGACGGGGAGCTGTTTTTT
CASSQGPSSDGELFF
>NA|NA|16|TRBJ2-7|TRBV21-1
TGTGCCAGCAGCAAATCCGACGGGACAGGGATCTACGAGCAGTACTTC
CASSKSDGTGIYEQYF
>NA|NA|19|TRBJ2-7|TRBV21-1
TGTGCCAGCAGCAAAGTGTTCAGCCGGGACAGCCAACTTTCCTACGAGCAGTACTTC
CASSKVFSRDSQLSYEQYF
>NA|NA|14|TRBJ2-7|TRBV5-1
TGCGCCAGCAGCTCAGGGGATCCAGTTGACGAGCAGTACTTC
CASSSGDPVDEQYF
>NA|NA|15|TRBJ2-5|TRBV19
TGTGCCAGTAGATCTGTGACGGGTGACCAAGAGACCCAGTACTTC
CASRSVTGDQETQYF
>NA|TRBD2|15|TRBJ2-1|TRBV7-3
TGTGCCAGCAGCCTCACTAGCGGGACGTTAGGTGAGCAGTTCTTC
CASSLTSGTLGEQFF
>NA|TRBD1|15|TRBJ1-5|TRBV27
TGTGCCAGCAGACTTGGGACAGCGGAGAATCAGCCCCAGCATTTT
CASRLGTAENQPQHF